The rows below give T cell receptor beta chains drawn from one sample of a study of blood T cell repertoires in COVID-19. Clones were sequenced by immunoSEQ multiplex PCR, and TCRdb holds only the in-frame ones, with some missing. The sample carries about 170,000 clones, 84% recorded once. What was sequenced was peripheral blood. The receptors derive from a man aged 35-49 years who had recovered from COVID-19. CDR3s include the opening cysteine and the closing phenylalanine or tryptophan. The D gene is left open where the match is weak. Clone sizes are given selectively: once, few, many, or a class where the clone is expanded.

>TRBJ2-7|NA|TRBV19|NA
CASSYRGTYEQYF
TGTGCCAGTAGCTATCGGGGAACCTACGAGCAGTACTTC
>TRBJ2-5|NA|TRBV30|NA
CAWSLGHLGGETQYF
TGTGCCTGGAGTCTGGGACACCTGGGCGGGGAGACCCAGTACTTC
>TRBJ1-6|NA|TRBV6-5|NA
CASRGQRIYNSPLHF
TGTGCCAGCAGGGGCCAAAGGATTTATAATTCACCCCTCCACTTT
>TRBJ1-3|NA|TRBV9|NA
CASSVSGSGNTIYF
TGTGCCAGCAGCGTTTCGGGGTCTGGAAACACCATATATTTT
>TRBJ2-3|NA|TRBV24-1|NA
CATSRSTDTQYF
TGTGCCACCAGTCGGAGCACAGATACGCAGTATTTT
>TRBJ2-3|NA|TRBV6-4|NA
CASSDGQGPSDTQYF
TGTGCCAGCAGTGACGGGCAGGGGCCATCGGATACGCAGTATTTT
>TRBJ2-2|NA|TRBV5-1|NA
CASNLGQDTGELFF
TGCGCCAGCAATTTGGGACAAGACACCGGGGAGCTGTTTTTT
>TRBJ2-1|NA|TRBV6-2/TRBV6-3|TRBD1
CASSRQGASEQFF
TGTGCCAGCAGTCGACAGGGGGCGAGTGAGCAGTTCTTC
>TRBJ1-1|NA|TRBV30|NA
CAWARGNTEAFF
TGTGCCTGGGCGCGGGGTAACACTGAAGCTTTCTTT
>TRBJ1-6|few|TRBV18|NA
CASSPPGVYNSPLHF
TGTGCCAGCTCACCACCCGGAGTGTATAATTCACCCCTCCACTTT
>TRBJ2-7|once|TRBV6-5|NA
CASSYSPRAYEQYF
TGTGCCAGCAGTTATTCCCCCCGAGCCTACGAGCAGTACTTC
>TRBJ2-3|NA|TRBV28|TRBD2
CVSNAGALEDTQYF
TGTGTCTCGAATGCGGGAGCTTTAGAAGATACGCAGTATTTT
>TRBJ1-5|few|TRBV2|TRBD1
CASSDGTGGFQPQHF
TGTGCCAGCAGTGACGGGACAGGGGGCTTTCAGCCCCAGCATTTT
>TRBJ1-5|NA|TRBV6-2/TRBV6-3|NA
CASSPRDAGYQPQHF
TGTGCCAGCAGTCCGAGGGATGCAGGCTATCAGCCCCAGCATTTT
>TRBJ2-7|NA|TRBV28|NA
CASLQTARSYEQYF
TGTGCCAGCTTACAGACCGCCCGATCCTACGAGCAGTACTTC
>TRBJ2-1|NA|TRBV10-3|TRBD2
CAISPTGTSGGNEQFF
TGTGCCATCAGCCCGACCGGGACTAGCGGGGGCAATGAGCAGTTCTTC
>TRBJ2-7|NA|TRBV6-5|NA
CASKDNYEQYF
TGTGCCAGCAAAGACAACTACGAGCAGTACTTC
>TRBJ1-6|NA|TRBV6-1|TRBD1
CASSEAGTGINSPLHF
TGTGCCAGCAGTGAAGCAGGGACAGGTATTAATTCACCCCTCCACTTT
>TRBJ2-1|NA|TRBV19|TRBD2
CASTSGTRAVNEQFF
TGTGCCAGTACCTCAGGGACTAGGGCAGTCAATGAGCAGTTCTTC
>TRBJ1-2|NA|TRBV5-6|TRBD1
CASSFQATGPNYGYTF
TGTGCCAGCAGCTTTCAGGCGACAGGGCCCAACTATGGCTACACCTTC
>TRBJ2-1|NA|TRBV2|TRBD2
CASSDVSGAYNEQFF
TGTGCCAGCAGTGACGTTAGCGGGGCCTACAATGAGCAGTTCTTC
>TRBJ2-5|NA|TRBV11-3|TRBD2
CASSLGLAGVGETQYF
TGTGCCAGCAGCTTGGGACTAGCGGGAGTTGGAGAGACCCAGTACTTC
>TRBJ1-5|NA|TRBV7-9|NA
CASSLQGSNQPQHF
TGTGCCAGCAGTCTTCAGGGTAGCAATCAGCCCCAGCATTTT
>TRBJ2-7|NA|TRBV28|NA
CASSLVGVPYEQYF
TGTGCCAGCAGTTTGGTAGGGGTTCCCTACGAGCAGTACTTC
>TRBJ2-2|once|TRBV6-6|TRBD2
CASCRLAGGYTGELFF
TGTGCCAGCTGTCGACTAGCGGGGGGGTATACCGGGGAGCTGTTTTTT
>TRBJ1-4|NA|TRBV5-1|NA
CASSIRAATNEKLFF
TGCGCCAGCAGCATCAGGGCCGCAACTAATGAAAAACTGTTTTTT
>TRBJ2-5|NA|TRBV4-1|NA
CASSQEARAPETQYF
TGCGCCAGCAGCCAAGAAGCGAGGGCCCCCGAGACCCAGTACTTC
>TRBJ1-6|NA|TRBV6-5|TRBD1
CASSTSDRVNSPLHF
TGTGCCAGCAGTACATCTGACAGGGTTAATTCACCCCTCCACTTT
>TRBJ2-1|NA|TRBV20-1|NA
CSASTGFGYNEQFF
TGCAGTGCTAGTACGGGGTTCGGGTACAATGAGCAGTTCTTC
>TRBJ2-2|once|TRBV5-8|NA
CASSLEVPGIGELFF
TGTGCCAGCAGCTTGGAGGTACCGGGGATCGGGGAGCTGTTTTTT
>TRBJ1-6|few|TRBV9|NA
CASTNTMEATHSPLHF
TGTGCCAGCACCAATACAATGGAGGCGACACATTCACCCCTCCACTTT
>TRBJ1-2|NA|TRBV9|NA
CASSREHTGNYGYTF
TGTGCCAGCAGCAGGGAACATACAGGAAACTATGGCTACACCTTC
>TRBJ1-2|NA|TRBV6-5|NA
CASGFRATWGYTF
TGTGCCAGCGGCTTCAGGGCCACCTGGGGCTACACCTTC
>TRBJ1-1|NA|TRBV27|TRBD1
CASSFFRTGGIVEAFF
TGTGCCAGCAGTTTTTTCCGGACAGGGGGAATTGTCGAAGCTTTCTTT
>TRBJ2-1|NA|TRBV21-1|NA
CASMTSGPYNEQFF
TGTGCCAGCATGACTAGCGGTCCGTACAATGAGCAGTTCTTC
>TRBJ1-5|once|TRBV10-3|NA
CAISAGRENQPQHF
TGTGCCATCAGTGCGGGTAGGGAGAATCAGCCCCAGCATTTT
>TRBJ2-7|NA|TRBV18|NA
CASSPKSPGPSVYEQYF
TGTGCCAGCTCACCGAAATCTCCAGGGCCCTCTGTCTACGAGCAGTACTTC
>TRBJ2-1|NA|TRBV29-1|TRBD2
CSVEGALAGFDEQFF
TGCAGCGTTGAAGGGGCACTAGCGGGCTTTGATGAGCAGTTCTTC
>TRBJ2-6|NA|TRBV2|TRBD1
CASSEPGQGLFGANVLTF
TGTGCCAGCAGTGAGCCGGGACAGGGCCTTTTTGGGGCCAACGTCCTGACTTTC
>TRBJ1-1|NA|TRBV6-1|TRBD1
CASSEEGANTEAFF
TGTGCCAGCAGTGAAGAGGGGGCAAACACTGAAGCTTTCTTT
>TRBJ2-3|NA|TRBV3-1/TRBV3-2|NA
CATGSDTDTQYF
TGTGCCACCGGTAGCGACACAGATACGCAGTATTTT
>TRBJ2-2|NA|TRBV7-2|NA
CASSFRQTGELFF
TGTGCCAGCAGCTTCCGACAGACCGGGGAGCTGTTTTTT
>TRBJ1-1|once|TRBV9|NA
CASSRGRDTEAFF
TGTGCCAGCAGCCGAGGGCGGGACACTGAAGCTTTCTTT
>TRBJ1-1|once|TRBV11-2|NA
CASSFLAEAFF
TGTGCCAGCAGCTTCCTTGCTGAAGCTTTCTTT
>TRBJ2-3|NA|TRBV9|TRBD2
CASSAGTSRDTQYF
TGTGCCAGCAGCGCCGGGACTAGCCGGGATACGCAGTATTTT
>TRBJ2-1|NA|TRBV4-1|TRBD2
CASSQKGLAGNEQFF
TGCGCCAGCAGCCAAAAGGGACTAGCGGGCAATGAGCAGTTCTTC
>TRBJ1-2|few|TRBV24-1|NA
CATSDSLYGYTF
TGTGCCACCAGTGATAGCCTCTATGGCTACACCTTC
>TRBJ2-6|NA|TRBV7-2|TRBD1
CAGRGLGANVLTF
TGTGCCGGAAGGGGGCTTGGGGCCAACGTCCTGACTTTC
>TRBJ2-7|NA|TRBV27|NA
CASSQGGSHYEQYF
TGTGCCAGCTCTCAGGGGGGCAGTCATTACGAGCAGTACTTC
>TRBJ1-1|NA|TRBV19|NA
CASSFFGEHTEAFF
TGTGCCAGTAGTTTTTTCGGGGAACACACTGAAGCTTTCTTT
>TRBJ1-5|NA|TRBV19|NA
CASSSQGNNQPQHF
TGTGCCAGTAGTTCCCAGGGAAACAATCAGCCCCAGCATTTT
>TRBJ2-3|NA|TRBV7-3|NA
CASSPNALGTQYF
TGTGCCAGCAGCCCAAATGCTCTCGGTACGCAGTATTTT
>TRBJ1-2|NA|TRBV10-3|TRBD1
CAISEWDRGDGYTF
TGTGCCATCAGTGAGTGGGACAGGGGGGATGGCTACACCTTC
>TRBJ2-3|NA|TRBV6-4|TRBD2
CASSESSGDTDTQYF
TGTGCCAGCAGTGAATCTAGCGGGGACACAGATACGCAGTATTTT
>TRBJ1-1|once|TRBV5-6|NA
CASLPLRRGSGTEAFF
TGTGCCAGCCTCCCACTGAGGAGGGGTAGCGGCACTGAAGCTTTCTTT
>TRBJ1-6|NA|TRBV6-5|NA
CASGRDYNSPLHF
TGTGCCAGCGGGAGGGATTATAATTCACCCCTCCACTTT
>TRBJ1-3|NA|TRBV6-5|NA
CASRPGYSGNTIYF
TGTGCCAGCAGACCAGGGTACTCTGGAAACACCATATATTTT
>TRBJ2-7|NA|TRBV20-1|NA
CSATSSYEQYF
TGCAGTGCTACGAGCTCCTACGAGCAGTACTTC
>TRBJ1-4|NA|TRBV9|NA
CASSVSIHEKLFF
TGTGCCAGCAGCGTATCCATCCATGAAAAACTGTTTTTT